This is a list of T cell receptor beta chains from one sample in a study of prognosis after radiotherapy for stage I lung cancer. TCRdb analysed the multiplex PCR reads with MiXCR anew, one entry per CDR3 protein. The table lists about 15,000 distinct CDR3 sequences, roughly 45% of them singletons. The sequencing here drew on PBMCs, taken before or after stereotactic body radiation therapy (not recorded which). The receptors originated from a donor over 45 with non-small cell lung cancer. Both conserved end residues are part of each CDR3. Each record gives: V gene, J gene, clone size, CDR3 protein. Rows may omit the clone size; those that give it use once, few, many or a size class.

TRBV6-5	TRBJ2-1	many	CASSSPTGAPHHEQFF
TRBV12-3/TRBV12-4	TRBJ1-1	-	CASTVGLNTEAFF
TRBV2	TRBJ2-5	many	CARGPLKGETQYF
TRBV20-1	TRBJ2-3	many	CSASPPGAGTSTDTQYF
TRBV11-2	TRBJ2-7	many	CASSPRTSGGPSYEQYF
TRBV6-2/TRBV6-3	TRBJ2-3	-	CVSRPASGDTQYF
TRBV30	TRBJ1-2	-	CAWSVGGGARGYTF
TRBV5-1	TRBJ2-1	many	CASSLAGGPVGVYNEQFF
TRBV9	TRBJ2-5	many	CASSPGAGVSGKTQYF
TRBV7-2	TRBJ1-4	-	CASSPGLGTWSPFLEKLFF
TRBV6-1	TRBJ2-2	many	CASSRLAGTVGELFF
TRBV11-2	TRBJ2-2	-	CACKAGGHTGELFF
TRBV7-3	TRBJ2-3	-	CASSLFGGRDSYTQYF
TRBV9	TRBJ2-2	-	CASSEGGRRPGELFF
TRBV20-1	TRBJ2-5	many	CSAPIAGGPETQYF
TRBV10-3	TRBJ1-1	many	CAITDKTAGSTEAFF
TRBV18	TRBJ2-1	many	CASSPGLAGGPGEQFF